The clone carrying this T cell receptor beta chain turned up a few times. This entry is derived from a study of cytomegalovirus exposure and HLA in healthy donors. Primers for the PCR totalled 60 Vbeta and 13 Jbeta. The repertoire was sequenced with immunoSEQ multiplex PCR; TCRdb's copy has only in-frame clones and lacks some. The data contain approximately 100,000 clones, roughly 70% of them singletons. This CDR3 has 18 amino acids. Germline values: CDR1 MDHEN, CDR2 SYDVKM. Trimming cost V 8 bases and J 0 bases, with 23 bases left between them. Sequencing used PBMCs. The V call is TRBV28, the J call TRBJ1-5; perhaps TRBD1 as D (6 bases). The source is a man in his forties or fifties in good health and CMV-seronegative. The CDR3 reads CASGSGTLKGYSNQPQHF. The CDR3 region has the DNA TGTGCCAGCGGTTCCGGGACACTCAAAGGATATAGCAATCAGCCCCAGCATTTT.